Described below is a single T cell receptor (beta chain) sequence and its context. Its antigen remains unknown. This sample was taken from a study of T cells after yellow fever vaccination. Background on the study: Preparing low-cell-number fractions relied on SMART-Seq v4 Ultra Low Input. General study results and limits: Only a small proportion of the clonotypes turned up in both the CD4 and the CD8 compartments, likely arising from convergent recombination. Most primary-vaccination clones recurred post-booster (roughly 96% CD4, 88% CD8).

The CDR3 consists of 13 residues. Germline values: CDR1 SGHTA, CDR2 FQGNSA. The V end was cut by 5 bases, the J end by 3 bases, with 11 bases between. Making TCR cDNA involved 5'RACE template switching, which added UMIs and a universal primer site. Each CDR3 protein is one row after TCRdb ran MiXCR on the 5' RACE reads. The data contain hundreds of thousands of distinct CDR3 sequences, 8.5% to 10% of them singletons. Here the sequenced sample was CD4+ T cells sorted from PBMCs, taken 5 days after the yellow fever booster vaccination. The J gene is TRBJ2-7, the V gene TRBV7-2, with unresolved D. The TCR comes from a man aged 18 to 30 who received the YFV17D yellow fever vaccine. The CDR3 region has the DNA TGTGCCAGCAGCCCAGGTCCCCTCTACGAGCAGTACGTC. This gives the protein CASSPGPLYEQYV.